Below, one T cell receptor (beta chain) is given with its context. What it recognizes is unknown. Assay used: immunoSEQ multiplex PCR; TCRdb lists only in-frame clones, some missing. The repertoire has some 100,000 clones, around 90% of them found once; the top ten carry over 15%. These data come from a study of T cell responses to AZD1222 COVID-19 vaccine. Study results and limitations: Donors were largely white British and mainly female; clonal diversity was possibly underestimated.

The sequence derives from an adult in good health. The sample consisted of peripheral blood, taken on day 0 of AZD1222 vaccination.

The chain's CDR3 is CSASSTNQETQYF. The CDR3 bases are TGCAGTGCTAGTAGTACTAACCAAGAGACCCAGTACTTC. The J gene is TRBJ2-5, the V gene TRBV20-1, with D uncertain. The CDR3 contains 13 residues. Trimming removed 3 bases at V and 0 bases at J, with 8 bases between. CDR1 is DFQATT and CDR2 is SNEGSKA in the germline V gene (reference sequence).